These 23 T cell receptor beta chains share one sample of origin, sequenced in a study of T cells in Graves' hyperthyroidism and ophthalmopathy. Amplification targeted TCR beta CDR3 regions from RNA transcripts. The HTBI set primed first-round TCR CDR3 RT-PCR. TCRdb processed the multiplex PCR reads anew with MiXCR; each CDR3 protein has one entry. This sample has fewer than 350,000 distinct CDR3 sequences, with about 15% found just once. Input material: blood. The receptors were gathered from a woman in her 50s with Graves' hyperthyroidism that later progressed to Graves' ophthalmopathy.

This clonotype showed up many times. V and J are TRBV20-1 and TRBJ2-7, with 7 bases aligning to TRBD2. The V and J ends lost 3 bases and 3 bases, in that order; junction bases with no gene match: 11. This CDR3 contains 15 residues. Germline V gives CDR1 DFQATT, CDR2 SNEGSKA (reference sequence). The CDR3 here is CSASAGEEGVYEQYF. The CDR3 DNA sequence: TGCAGTGCTAGTGCGGGAGAAGAGGGTGTCTACGAGCAGTACTTC.

This clonotype was detected many times. The genes are TRBV9 and TRBJ1-4; the D is unclear. CDR1 SGDLS and CDR2 YYNGEE come from the germline V gene. V was cut by 0 bases and J by 8 bases, with 11 bases left in between. The CDR3 covers 14 residues. This CDR3 reads CASSVVPDREKLFF. CDR3 sequence (DNA): TGTGCCAGCAGCGTAGTACCGGATAGAGAAAAACTGTTTTTT.

This chain connects TRBV30 to TRBJ1-4; 10 nucleotides agree with TRBD1. The CDR3 has 13 amino acids. Germline trimming cut 7 bases from V and 8 bases from J; bases unmatched to any gene: 7. CDR1 is GTSNPN and CDR2 is SVGIG in the germline V gene (reference sequence). The CDR3 is CAYRQGAEEKLFF. The DNA of the CDR3 is TGTGCCTATAGACAGGGGGCAGAGGAAAAACTGTTTTTT.

This clonotype was detected ten times or more. The chain is built from TRBV20-1 and TRBJ2-7; 12 nucleotides align to TRBD2. Unmatched junction bases numbered 5, after V lost 7 bases and J lost 4 bases. The CDR3 covers 13 residues. Germline-derived CDR1 and CDR2 are DFQATT and SNEGSKA (reference sequence). The CDR3 loop reads CSVPGLAGYEQYF. CDR3 nucleotide sequence: TGCAGTGTTCCAGGACTAGCGGGGTACGAGCAGTACTTC.

This clonotype came up a few times. This chain links TRBV14 with TRBJ2-5; tentatively, D is TRBD1 or TRBD2 (5 bases each). V was cut by 1 base and J by 5 bases, with 11 bases left in between. The germline CDR1 and CDR2 sequences are SGHDN and FVKESK. This CDR3 is built from 14 residues. The CDR3 bases are TGTGCCAGCAGCCAAGTAATATGGGGGGAGACCCAGTACTTC. Translated, it gives CASSQVIWGETQYF.

The rearrangement joins TRBV6-1 to TRBJ2-1, with 8 bases matching TRBD2. CDR1 is MNHNS and CDR2 is SASEGT in the germline V gene. V lost 6 bases, J lost 4 bases, and 11 bases stayed unmatched. The length of the CDR3 is 16 residues. The CDR3 DNA is TGTGCCAGCAGCAACCTAGGAGCGGGAGTTTACAATGAGCAGTTCTTC. Translation gives CASSNLGAGVYNEQFF.

The chain carries TRBV11-2 and TRBJ2-5; D uncertain. The CDR3 loop spans 13 amino acids. Germline V gene sequence: CDR1 SGHAT, CDR2 FQNNGV. Trimming stripped 5 bases from V and 2 bases from J, with 9 bases between. CDR3 in amino acids: CASSPRSQETQYF. DNA of the CDR3: TGTGCCAGCAGCCCTCGCAGTCAAGAGACCCAGTACTTC.

This clonotype was observed a few times. The chain carries TRBV9 and TRBJ2-2; 12 bases map to TRBD2. This CDR3 spans 16 amino acids. V gave up 0 bases and J gave up 4 bases; unmatched junction bases: 1. Germline CDR1 reads SGDLS; CDR2 reads YYNGEE. The DNA of the CDR3 is TGTGCCAGCAGCGTAGAGGGACTAGCGGGCACCGGGGAGCTGTTTTTT. Protein sequence: CASSVEGLAGTGELFF.

J is TRBJ1-2 and V is TRBV5-1; maybe TRBD1 (6 bases). Trimming pared 5 bases from V and 0 bases from J, leaving 11 bases between. CDR3 length equals 14 residues. Germline V gene lookup returns CDR1 SGHRS and CDR2 YFSETQ. The CDR3 bases are TGCGCCAGCAGACAGGGAACAACTAACTATGGCTACACCTTC. This translates into CASRQGTTNYGYTF.

At least ten counts were recorded for this clonotype. The chain recombines TRBV18 with TRBJ2-3; 13 nucleotides line up with TRBD2. Germline V CDR1 and CDR2: KGHSH, LQKENI. The CDR3 covers 18 residues. J lost 3 bases, V lost 1 base, and 7 bases had no gene match. CDR3 loop: CASSPRTSGSLGTDTQYF. CDR3 nucleotide sequence: TGTGCCAGCTCACCACGGACTAGCGGGAGCTTGGGGACAGATACGCAGTATTTT. The whole variable domain, filled in from reference TRBV18 and TRBJ2-3, reads NAGVMQNPRHLVRRRGQEARLRCSPMKGHSHVYWYRQLPEEGLKFMVYLQKENIIDESGMPKERFSAEFPKEGPSILRIQQVVRGDSAAYFCASSPRTSGSLGTDTQYFGPGTRLTVL.

This clonotype was seen ten or more times. This sequence joins TRBV30 and TRBJ2-5, with 11 bases identical to TRBD2. The V gene end was trimmed by 0 bases and the J gene end by 4 bases; junction bases not matched to a gene: 4. CDR3 size: 15 residues. The V gene's germline CDR1 is GTSNPN and CDR2 SVGIG (reference sequence). The CDR3 DNA is TGTGCCTGGAGTGTAGCCCTAGCGGGAGGAGAGACCCAGTACTTC. Translating it yields CAWSVALAGGETQYF.

This clonotype showed up just a few times. This chain links TRBV20-1 with TRBJ2-7, with D unclear. The germline V and J ends were trimmed by 5 bases and 4 bases, with 15 bases remaining between them. Germline CDR1 DFQATT, CDR2 SNEGSKA (reference sequence). CDR3 length: 13 amino acids. In DNA form, the CDR3 reads TGCAGTGCTCCGATATTAGGTGCGTACGAGCAGTACTTC. Translated: CSAPILGAYEQYF.

This clonotype appeared a few times. The chain employs TRBV27 and TRBJ1-5; unclear D gene. The V gene's germline CDR1 is MNHEY and CDR2 SMNVEV (reference sequence). Trimming left V 7 bases short and J 5 bases short, with 6 bases between. The CDR3 has 11 residues. The CDR3 loop reads CASTGHQPQHF. CDR3 bases: TGTGCCAGCACCGGGCATCAGCCCCAGCATTTT.

This clonotype was observed a few times. The V and J genes are TRBV5-5 and TRBJ2-2; D possibly uses TRBD1 or TRBD2 (6 bases each). Trimming removed 4 bases from V and 4 bases from J, with 20 bases in between. In germline, CDR1 is SGHKS, CDR2 YYEKEE (reference sequence). The CDR3 consists of 17 residues. This CDR3 reads CASSRGMGGLGTGELFF. The CDR3 region has the DNA TGTGCCAGCAGCCGAGGCATGGGGGGCTTGGGCACCGGGGAGCTGTTTTTT.

At least ten counts were recorded for this clonotype. The chain carries TRBV5-1 and TRBJ2-5; 10 nucleotides align to TRBD2. The V and J ends lost 3 bases and 2 bases, in that order; junction bases with no gene match: 7. CDR3 length: 16 amino acids. Germline V gene data show CDR1 as SGHRS and CDR2 as YFSETQ. The CDR3 loop reads CASSSTEAGGQETQYF. CDR3 sequence (DNA): TGCGCCAGCAGCTCCACCGAAGCGGGGGGGCAAGAGACCCAGTACTTC.

The rearrangement links TRBV11-3 to TRBJ2-1, with 7 bases aligning to TRBD2. This CDR3 has 12 amino acids. V shed 10 bases and J 12 bases; nucleotides not matched to a gene: 12. From germline, CDR1 is SGHNT and CDR2 YENEEA. Here the CDR3 reads CATWRSGGGQFF. CDR3 nucleotide sequence: TGTGCCACATGGCGGAGTGGGGGGGGGCAGTTCTTC. Drawing the rest from reference TRBV11-3 and TRBJ2-1, the complete variable domain is EAGVVQSPRYKIIEKKQPVAFWCNPISGHNTLYWYLQNLGQGPELLIRYENEEAVDDSQLPKDRFSAERLKGVDSTLKIQPAELGDSAVYLCATWRSGGGQFFGPGTRLTVL.

This clonotype has a count of ten or more. A read error is possible here, since a much larger clone lies one base away. V usage is TRBV30 and J usage is TRBJ2-7; D tentatively fits TRBD1 or TRBD2 (5 bases each). The CDR3 is made up of 15 amino acids. CDR1 is GTSNPN, CDR2 SVGIG, per germline (reference sequence). This chain's CDR3 is CTWSPNTGTAYEQYF. CDR3 bases: TGTACCTGGAGCCCCAATACGGGGACGGCCTACGAGCAGTACTTC.

There are many counts of this clonotype. The chain uses TRBV29-1 and TRBJ2-5; D tentatively fits TRBD1 or TRBD2 (5 bases each). Germline CDR1 and CDR2: SQVTM and ANQGSEA. Trimming stripped 3 bases from V and 2 bases from J, with 16 bases between. The CDR3 loop spans 15 amino acids. The CDR3 spells CSVDRIGGLQETQYF. CDR3 nucleotide sequence: TGCAGCGTTGACAGAATTGGGGGATTACAAGAGACCCAGTACTTC.

The rearrangement joins TRBV12-3 or TRBV12-4 to TRBJ2-1; D unresolved. The CDR3 totals 21 residues. Trimming took 7 bases from V and 6 from J, leaving 37 bases between them. The CDR3 sequence is CASTSTPHFLAPTTSANEQFF. CDR3 DNA sequence: TGTGCCAGCACCTCTACGCCGCACTTCTTAGCTCCCACCACCTCCGCCAATGAGCAGTTCTTC.

This clonotype was detected only a few times. CDR3 DNA: TGTGCCAGCAGTGGAGTTGTGGGCAGCGCCGGGGAGCTGTTTTTT. It is translated as CASSGVVGSAGELFF. The chain is built from TRBV6-1 and TRBJ2-2; no firm D call. Germline-derived CDR1 and CDR2 are MNHNS and SASEGT. This CDR3 is built from 15 residues. Trimming left V 4 bases short and J 6 bases short, with 15 bases between.

Ten or more counts support this clonotype. Here the CDR3 DNA reads TGCAGTGCTAGACTCATAGCGGGCAAGAACACCGGGGAGCTGTTTTTT. As protein: CSARLIAGKNTGELFF. V usage is TRBV20-1 and J usage is TRBJ2-2, with 7 bases identical to TRBD2. CDR1 and CDR2 from the germline V gene are DFQATT and SNEGSKA (reference sequence). V lost 2 bases to trimming and J lost 1 base; unmatched junction nucleotides: 7. CDR3 length: 16 amino acids.

The table lists this clonotype with a few counts. The chain couples TRBV7-9 to TRBJ1-4; D call uncertain. The CDR3 runs to 14 residues. Germline lookup yields CDR1 SEHNR and CDR2 FQNEAQ (reference sequence). Trimming stripped 1 base from V and 8 bases from J, with 11 bases between. The CDR3 DNA reads TGTGCCAGCAGCTTAGAAATGTCAGTCGAAAAACTGTTTTTT. This codes for CASSLEMSVEKLFF.

In this sample, this clonotype turned up many times. The chain combines TRBV7-9 with TRBJ2-1; 8 bases map to TRBD1. Germline V gene lookup returns CDR1 SEHNR and CDR2 FQNEAQ (reference sequence). The V gene end was trimmed by 7 bases and the J gene end by 6 bases; junction bases not matched to a gene: 14. CDR3 size: 16 residues. This CDR3 is CASTPTIGDRFNEQFF. DNA of the CDR3: TGTGCCAGCACCCCCACCATAGGGGACAGGTTCAATGAGCAGTTCTTC. The full variable domain, in which reference TRBV7-9 and TRBJ2-1 provide the parts outside the CDR3, is DTGVSQNPRHKITKRGQNVTFRCDPISEHNRLYWYRQTLGQGPEFLTYFQNEAQLEKSRLLSDRFSAERPKGSFSTLEIQRTEQGDSAMYLCASTPTIGDRFNEQFFGPGTRLTVL.